This T cell receptor beta chain came from a study of cytomegalovirus exposure and HLA in healthy donors. About this clone itself: Its antigen remains unidentified.

V gave up 3 bases and J gave up 7 bases, with 22 bases separating them. Germline lookup yields CDR1 SGHDN and CDR2 FVKESK. The CDR3 is 18 amino acids. Findings of the study overall: Clonal expansion was found to be greater in HLA-associated TCR beta chains than in equally common others in a later analysis.

Primers for the PCR totalled 60 Vbeta and 13 Jbeta. The protocol was immunoSEQ multiplex PCR, while the TCRdb copy is restricted to in-frame clones and leaves out a portion. The repertoire includes roughly 140,000 clones, about four fifths of them detected once, and around 4.1% sits in the top ten. Sequenced material: PBMCs. The TCR was taken from a man aged 40-50 years in good health and CMV-seropositive. The V call is TRBV14, the J call TRBJ1-6, with a possible D match to TRBD1 (6 bases). The CDR3 nucleotides are TGTGCCAGCAGCCACCTTTTCAGGACAAGGACAGACAATTCACCCCTCCACTTT. Translation gives CASSHLFRTRTDNSPLHF.